The source of this TCR beta chain is a study of CXCR3-negative and CXCR3-positive naive CD8 T cells. Details on this clonotype: Its antigen is unidentified.

Findings and caveats of the study: TRB CDR3s of CXCR3-positive naive cells were more hydrophobic than those of CXCR3-negative naive cells.

The libraries of TRB cDNA were constructed through 5' RACE using UMI labels. One entry per CDR3 protein, without DNA, is what TCRdb gives after re-calling the 5' RACE reads. The table lists roughly 70,000 distinct CDR3 sequences. Triplicate sorting captured roughly 310,000 cells each from every CD8+ T cell subset. Within the CD8+ T cell compartment, naive cells were CD45RO-CCR7+CD27+CD95-. CDR1 is MDHEN, CDR2 SYDVKM, per germline. This CDR3 contains 13 residues. This sequence originates from a human donor in good health. Some clones in this sample may be carry-over from other donors' samples. Sequenced input: naive CXCR3- CD8+ T cells from blood. Subset: CD45RO-CCR7+CD27+CD95- naive CD8+ T cells lacking CXCR3 (TNR3-). This sequence joins TRBV28 and TRBJ2-7; no DNA is available, so the TRBD2 call from TCRdb remains unchecked. The CDR3 region is CASRQGGFYEQYF.